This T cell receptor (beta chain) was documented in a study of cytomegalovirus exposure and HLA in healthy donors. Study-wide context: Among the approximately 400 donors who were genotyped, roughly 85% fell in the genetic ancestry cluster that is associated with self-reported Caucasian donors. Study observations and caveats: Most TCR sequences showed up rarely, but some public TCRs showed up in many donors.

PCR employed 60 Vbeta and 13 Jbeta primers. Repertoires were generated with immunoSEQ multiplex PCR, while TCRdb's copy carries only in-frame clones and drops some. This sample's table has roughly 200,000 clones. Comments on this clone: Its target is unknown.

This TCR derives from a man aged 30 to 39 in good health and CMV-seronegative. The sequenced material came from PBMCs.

The CDR3 bases are TGTGCCAGCAGTTTAGGGCAGGTATGGCAGCCCCAGCATTTT. Translation gives CASSLGQVWQPQHF. This chain links TRBV28 with TRBJ1-5; D is unresolved. The CDR3 extends over 14 amino acids. Trimming cost V 2 bases and J 7 bases, with 12 bases left between them. CDR1 MDHEN and CDR2 SYDVKM come from the germline V gene.